The text below deals with one T cell receptor beta chain. Its antigen is still unknown. No base-level quality is on record; no much larger clone is a single base apart. The sample is drawn from a study of blood T cell repertoires in COVID-19 (dated by TCRdb to about 2020). Study-level background: Collaborator samples came from the United States, Italy and Spain and covered acute and convalescent phases of COVID-19. Subjects who had been exposed to COVID-19, were actively infected with it, or had recovered from it provided the deeply sampled blood TCRbeta repertoires that made up the dataset. The sample metadata nearly always contained a de-identified subject ID, COVID-19 status, age in years and sex. Where available, HLA class I and class II types were taken from metadata supplied by the sample provider and were not determined by assay-based typing. The repertoires were released in a freely available public database intended as a resource for research on the immune response to SARS-CoV-2. The material from the prospective study consisted of cDNA or gDNA derived from T cells, B-cell-depleted T cells, or PBMCs. Samples were obtained from the ongoing ImmuneRACE study (first 160 participants) and from some 1,300 subjects provided by 6 global collaborators.

From V the trimming removes 0 bases and from J it removes 11 bases, while the gene matches leave 18 bases of the junction unaccounted for. The CDR3 measures 18 amino acids from cysteine to phenylalanine. The retained sequence is limited to the CDR3, 54 bases, with the frame set at the first base. Based on the germline V gene, the CDR1 and CDR2 sequences are SGHDN and FVKESK. TCRbeta CDR3 regions were amplified from genomic DNA by means of the immunoSEQ Assay, a bias-controlled multiplex PCR. On the authors' methods: The number of nucleated cells in each sample was estimated from the amplification of reference gene primers within the assay. Sequence reads were collapsed and filtered to measure the absolute abundance of every unique TCRbeta CDR3 rearrangement. For each sample, productive Simpson clonality was calculated as the square root of Simpson's diversity index over productive rearrangements. Entries here come from immuneACCESS through TCRdb and include only in-frame sequences with V and J called. Some clones fail to appear in such tables; in the studies checked, an unresolved V gene covers under half of the shortfall, and the cause of the remainder is unknown. For V, J and clone size, that table is used; D and trimming come from the DNA. This sample comprises about 200,000 clones, 80% of them detected only once. The top ten constitute less than 7% of the sample.

Whole blood was collected in K2EDTA tubes by collaborating institutions according to the institutions' own protocols. For TCRbeta analysis, collaborators shipped samples in one of three forms: frozen whole blood, isolated PBMCs, or DNA extracted from either of those sample types. The paper's findings and limits, for the study overall: The amount of clinical and demographic metadata varied by source and participant and was provided uncurated.

The sequencing input was peripheral blood. The receptor's source is a man aged 55 to 70 with acute or convalescent COVID-19. The chain is made from TRBV14 and TRBJ2-3; TRBD2 matches 9 bases in the middle. The CDR3 protein: CASSQDSLRGGYPLRQYF. The sequenced DNA: TGTGCCAGCAGCCAAGATTCGTTGCGGGGGGGGTACCCCTTAAGGCAGTATTTT.